This entry concerns a single TCR beta chain. This clone appeared a few times. Its recognized antigen is unknown. Within one base of it there is no much larger clone, and no base qualities were kept. At diagnosis, peripheral blood, uninvolved tumor-adjacent lung and tumor were collected and were preserved as a mix of fresh-frozen and FFPE material. Looking up the germline V gene yields CDR1 MGHDK and CDR2 SYGVNS. The CDR3, cysteine through phenylalanine, is 17 amino acids long. Only CDR3 DNA is held: 51 bases, read in frame from base 1. After removal of 3 bases from V and 2 bases from J, the junction retains 11 bases not matched to a gene. The immunoSEQ Assay was used to sequence TCR beta CDR3 regions from DNA. The authors' pipeline ran thus. To compute T cell density, TCR beta template counts were normalized to usable DNA, which was estimated by amplifying housekeeping genes. Using the preseqR package, richness was estimated by extrapolating to 120,000 templates for tissue samples and 400,000 templates for PBMC samples. Clonality was defined by subtracting Pielou's evenness from one. To identify tissue-enriched TCRs, differential abundance testing was run on productive amino-acid clonotypes with a minimum total count of 5 and an alpha of 0.1. The Jaccard Index and the Morisita Overlap Index were used to measure repertoire overlap between compartments. GLIPH grouped TCR beta CDR3s together with public tetramer-defined viral CDR3s, and a viral motif had to include at least three viral sequences and also show V-gene enrichment. Held by TCRdb, this immuneACCESS table contains in-frame sequences only and omits some clones. Under half of the omission traces to an unresolved V gene where checked; the cause of the rest is unknown. The DNA gave D and trimming, while V, J and clone size come from that table. Within this sample are 1,700 or so clones, with less than 35% of them counted one time only. Around 11% of the sample is taken by the ten largest.

This sample was taken from a study of T cells in localized non-small cell lung cancer (dated by TCRdb to between 2020 and 2021). A note on the overall study: The study analyzed T cell repertoires of 200 to 300 early-stage NSCLC patients, comparing tumors and uninvolved tumor-adjacent lungs. All 230 or so NSCLC patients in the cohort were treatment-naive and had localized lung tumors that were resected. The mean age of the NSCLC patients was just over 65 years, with roughly 120 men and around 110 women. The investigation overall reported the following: Longer overall survival was associated with higher T cell density in blood, whereas shorter survival was associated with higher clonality in adjacent lung. Because multi-region tumor sequencing was not done, intratumor heterogeneity could not be ruled out. Uninvolved tumor-adjacent lung showed the highest T cell clonality, higher than tumor, which suggests more focused antigenic responses in the uninvolved tumor-adjacent lung. Because the study design was exploratory, TCR variables were selected using unadjusted p-values without false-discovery rate correction. Of the top 100 tumor clones, a median of roughly 56 were detected in paired uninvolved adjacent lung; under 35 were also among that lung's top 100.

Sequences were derived from lung tumor tissue, sampled before any cancer treatment. The chain is made from TRBV25-1 and TRBJ1-1, with TRBD1 identical over 8 junction bases. The origin of this receptor is a female donor of 60 years or more with stage I squamous cell lung carcinoma. The CDR3 protein sequence reads: CASSDFRGQGLNTEAFF. The nucleotide sequence reads TGTGCCAGCAGTGATTTCAGAGGACAGGGCCTCAACACTGAAGCTTTCTTT.